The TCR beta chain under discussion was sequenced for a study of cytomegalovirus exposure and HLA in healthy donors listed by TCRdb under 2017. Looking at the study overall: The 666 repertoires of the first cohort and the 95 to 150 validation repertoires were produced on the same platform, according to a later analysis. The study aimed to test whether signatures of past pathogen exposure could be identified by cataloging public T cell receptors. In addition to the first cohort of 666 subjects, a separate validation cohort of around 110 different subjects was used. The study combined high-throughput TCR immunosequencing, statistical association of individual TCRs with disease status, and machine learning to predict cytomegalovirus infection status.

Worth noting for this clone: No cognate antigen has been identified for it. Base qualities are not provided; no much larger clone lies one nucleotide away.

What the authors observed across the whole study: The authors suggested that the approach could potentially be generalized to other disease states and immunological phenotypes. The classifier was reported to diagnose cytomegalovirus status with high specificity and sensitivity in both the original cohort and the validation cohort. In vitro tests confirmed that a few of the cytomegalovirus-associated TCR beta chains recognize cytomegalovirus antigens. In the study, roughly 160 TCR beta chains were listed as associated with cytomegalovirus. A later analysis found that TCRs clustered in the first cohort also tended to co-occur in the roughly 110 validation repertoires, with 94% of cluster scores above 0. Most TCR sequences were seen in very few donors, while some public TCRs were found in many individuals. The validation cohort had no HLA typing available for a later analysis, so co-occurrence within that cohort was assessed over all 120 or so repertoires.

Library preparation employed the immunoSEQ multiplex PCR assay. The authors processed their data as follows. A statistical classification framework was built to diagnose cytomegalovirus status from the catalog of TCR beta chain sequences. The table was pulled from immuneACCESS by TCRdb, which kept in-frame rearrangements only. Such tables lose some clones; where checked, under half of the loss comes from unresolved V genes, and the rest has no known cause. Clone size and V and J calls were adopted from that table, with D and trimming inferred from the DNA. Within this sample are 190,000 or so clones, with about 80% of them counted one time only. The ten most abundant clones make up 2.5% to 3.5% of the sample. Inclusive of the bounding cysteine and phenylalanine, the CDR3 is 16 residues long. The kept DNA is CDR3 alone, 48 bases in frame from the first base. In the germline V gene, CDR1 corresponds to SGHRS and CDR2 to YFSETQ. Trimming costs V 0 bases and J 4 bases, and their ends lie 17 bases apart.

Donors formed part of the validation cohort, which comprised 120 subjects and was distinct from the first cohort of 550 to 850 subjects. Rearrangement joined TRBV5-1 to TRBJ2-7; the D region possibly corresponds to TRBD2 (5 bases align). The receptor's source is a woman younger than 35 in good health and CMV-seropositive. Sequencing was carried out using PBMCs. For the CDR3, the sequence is CASSLATGKGVYEQYF. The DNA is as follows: TGCGCCAGCAGCTTGGCAACGGGGAAGGGTGTTTACGAGCAGTACTTC.